This T cell receptor (beta chain) originates from a study of blood T cell repertoires in COVID-19. Study in general: Material from acute and convalescent COVID-19 was sourced from the United States, Italy and Spain. Sources were T cells, B-cell-depleted T cells, or PBMCs; the material itself was cDNA or gDNA.

The CDR3 has 14 residues. Per the germline V gene, CDR1 is LNHDA and CDR2 is SQIVND (reference sequence). V lost 6 bases and J lost 1, with 12 bases in between. Authors' methods: Researchers report that nucleated cell counts were estimated from reference gene primer amplification. Profiling relied on immunoSEQ multiplex PCR, and the TCRdb table lists in-frame clones only, not all of them. V and J calls and clone size are given by that table; D and trimming were obtained from the DNA. Here the sample spans 50,000 or so clones, around 90% being singletons. The TCR originated in a man aged 50-59 years with active COVID-19. Sequencing was carried out using peripheral blood. V and J are TRBV19 and TRBJ1-1; maybe TRBD1 (6 bases). CDR3 in DNA: TGTGCCAGTAGGCTCAGGGGACCGAACACTGAAGCTTTCTTT. Its translation: CASRLRGPNTEAFF.